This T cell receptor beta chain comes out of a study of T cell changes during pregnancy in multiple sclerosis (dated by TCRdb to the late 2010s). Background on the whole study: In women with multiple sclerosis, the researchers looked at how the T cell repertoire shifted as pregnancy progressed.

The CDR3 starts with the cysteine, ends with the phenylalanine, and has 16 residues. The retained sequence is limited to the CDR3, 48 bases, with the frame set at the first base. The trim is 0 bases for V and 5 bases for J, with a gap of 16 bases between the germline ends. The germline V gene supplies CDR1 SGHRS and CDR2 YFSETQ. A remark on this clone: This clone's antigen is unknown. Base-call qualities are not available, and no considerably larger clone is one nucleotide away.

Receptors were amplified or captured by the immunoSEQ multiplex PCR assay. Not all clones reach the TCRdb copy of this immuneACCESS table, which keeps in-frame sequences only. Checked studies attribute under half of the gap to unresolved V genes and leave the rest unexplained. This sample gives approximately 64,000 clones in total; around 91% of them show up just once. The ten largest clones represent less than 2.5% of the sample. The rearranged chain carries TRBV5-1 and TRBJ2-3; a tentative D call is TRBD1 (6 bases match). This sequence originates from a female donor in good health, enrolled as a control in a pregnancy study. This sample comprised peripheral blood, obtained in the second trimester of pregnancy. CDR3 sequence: CASSLGRQGSVDTQYF. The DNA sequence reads TGCGCCAGCAGCTTGGGACGGCAGGGGAGCGTAGATACGCAGTATTTT. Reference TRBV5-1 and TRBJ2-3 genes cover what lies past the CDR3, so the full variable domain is KAGVTQTPRYLIKTRGQQVTLSCSPISGHRSVSWYQQTPGQGLQFLFEYFSETQRNKGNFPGRFSGRQFSNSRSEMNVSTLELGDSALYLCASSLGRQGSVDTQYFGPGTRLTVL.